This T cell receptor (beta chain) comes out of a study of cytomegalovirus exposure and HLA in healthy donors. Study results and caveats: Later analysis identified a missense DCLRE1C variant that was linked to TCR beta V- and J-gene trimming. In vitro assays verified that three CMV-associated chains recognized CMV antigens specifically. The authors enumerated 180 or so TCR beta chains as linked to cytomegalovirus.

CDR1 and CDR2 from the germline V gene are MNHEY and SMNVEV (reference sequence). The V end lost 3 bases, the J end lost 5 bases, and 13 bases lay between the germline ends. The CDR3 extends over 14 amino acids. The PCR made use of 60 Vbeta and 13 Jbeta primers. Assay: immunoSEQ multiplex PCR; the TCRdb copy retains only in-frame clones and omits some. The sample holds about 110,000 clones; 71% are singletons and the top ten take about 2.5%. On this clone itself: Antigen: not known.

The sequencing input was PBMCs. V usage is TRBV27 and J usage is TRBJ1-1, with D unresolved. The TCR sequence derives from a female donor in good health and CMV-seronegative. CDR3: CASSFSLRGTEAFF. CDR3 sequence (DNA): TGTGCCAGCAGTTTCTCCCTCAGAGGGACTGAAGCTTTCTTT.